The T cell receptor beta chain under discussion was sequenced for a study of cytomegalovirus exposure and HLA in healthy donors. Overall study findings and caveats: In vitro data verified a few CMV-associated chains as specific for CMV antigens. Across donors, sequencing depth was assumed by presence/absence analyses to be roughly uniform. Later analysis identified several of the most significant clusters that appeared linked to common viral pathogens.

PCR amplification relied on 60 Vbeta primers (plus 13 Jbeta primers). Assay: immunoSEQ multiplex PCR; the TCRdb copy retains only in-frame clones and omits some. The sample consists of around 170,000 clones, around 80% of them appearing once. This clone was picked up a small number of times. Its antigen is not identified. Sequenced input: PBMCs. The sequence was obtained from a young man in good health and CMV-seronegative.

The CDR3 here is CASTGVAGSTDTQYF. The DNA of the CDR3 is TGTGCCAGCACCGGGGTAGCGGGTAGCACAGATACGCAGTATTTT. This chain uses TRBV21-1 with TRBJ2-3; the table's D gene call, TRBD2, was not cross checked with the DNA. TRBV21-1 is a recognized pseudogene. The CDR3 has 15 amino acids.